A single sample gave rise to the 28 T cell receptor beta chains below, sequenced in a study of blood T cell repertoires in COVID-19. Sequencing was performed with immunoSEQ multiplex PCR; in TCRdb, only in-frame clones are kept and a portion is missing. Of over 300,000 clones in the sample, 87% were seen once. What was sequenced was PBMCs or T cells enriched from blood (not recorded which). Receptors originate from a woman under 40 who had recovered from COVID-19.

The chain carries TRBV30 and TRBJ2-2, with D perhaps matching TRBD1 (6 bases). The CDR3 is 15 amino acids. With 3 bases removed from V and 4 bases from J, the gap between germline ends came to 15 bases. Germline assignment: CDR1 GTSNPN and CDR2 SVGIG (reference sequence). The chain's CDR3 is CAWSKPGHITGELFF. The CDR3 DNA reads TGTGCCTGGAGCAAGCCGGGACATATCACCGGGGAGCTGTTTTTT.

V gene TRBV12-3 or TRBV12-4 combines with J gene TRBJ1-1; no reliable D call. Trimming stripped 2 bases from V and 0 bases from J, with 4 bases between. The CDR3 covers 13 residues. CDR3 sequence reads: CASSLQMNTEAFF. CDR3 nucleotide sequence: TGTGCCAGCAGTTTACAGATGAACACTGAAGCTTTCTTT.

This rearrangement joins TRBV9 to TRBJ2-1; D gene uncertain. The CDR3 loop spans 16 amino acids. Trimming cost V 0 bases and J 0 bases, with 10 bases left between them. Germline CDR1 reads SGDLS; CDR2 reads YYNGEE. This CDR3 is CASSVAGQISYNEQFF. The CDR3 region has the DNA TGTGCCAGCAGCGTAGCAGGTCAAATCTCCTACAATGAGCAGTTCTTC.

This chain joins TRBV18 and TRBJ2-5, with D hard to call. This CDR3 comprises 12 residues. The V gene lost 3 bases and the J gene lost 5 bases, with 7 bases spanning the gap. The germline V gene encodes CDR1 KGHSH and CDR2 LQKENI. The CDR3 reads CASSPTRETQYF. In nucleotides, the CDR3 is TGTGCCAGCTCACCGACGAGGGAGACCCAGTACTTC.

The V call is TRBV2, the J call TRBJ1-1; TRBD1 matches 12 bases. This CDR3 region has 16 residues. Germline V lookup: CDR1 SNHLY, CDR2 FYNNEI. Losses at the gene ends were 6 bases for V and 5 bases for J; bases not matched to a gene: 10. The CDR3 nucleotides are TGTGCCAGCAGAGGGGGGACAGGGGGCGCGGGGACTGAAGCTTTCTTT. Its translation: CASRGGTGGAGTEAFF. The full variable domain, its missing parts supplied by reference TRBV2 and TRBJ1-1, is EPEVTQTPSHQVTQMGQEVILRCVPISNHLYFYWYRQILGQKVEFLVSFYNNEISEKSEIFDDQFSVERPDGSNFTLKIRSTKLEDSAMYFCASRGGTGGAGTEAFFGQGTRLTVV.

The rearrangement uses TRBV9 and TRBJ1-1; D may be TRBD1 (6 bases). Trimming removed 3 bases from V and 0 bases from J, with 6 bases in between. The CDR3 is 13 amino acids. Germline-derived CDR1 and CDR2 are SGDLS and YYNGEE. The CDR3 bases are TGTGCCAGCAGCGGACAGGTGAACACTGAAGCTTTCTTT. Its translation: CASSGQVNTEAFF. The full variable domain, completed using reference TRBV9 and TRBJ1-1, is DSGVTQTPKHLITATGQRVTLRCSPRSGDLSVYWYQQSLDQGLQFLIQYYNGEERAKGNILERFSAQQFPDLHSELNLSSLELGDSALYFCASSGQVNTEAFFGQGTRLTVV.

The chain couples TRBV11-2 to TRBJ1-1, with D perhaps TRBD1 (5 bases). Trimming removed 5 bases from V and 13 bases from J, with 20 bases in between. CDR1 is SGHAT and CDR2 is FQNNGV in the germline V gene. The CDR3 extends over 13 amino acids. This CDR3 is CASSPYGAVAYFF. As DNA, the CDR3 is TGTGCCAGCAGCCCCTATGGGGCAGTCGCGTATTTCTTT. Drawing the rest from reference TRBV11-2 and TRBJ1-1, the complete variable domain is EAGVAQSPRYKIIEKRQSVAFWCNPISGHATLYWYQQILGQGPKLLIQFQNNGVVDDSQLPKDRFSAERLKGVDSTLKIQPAKLEDSAVYLCASSPYGAVAYFFGQGTRLTVV.

This chain uses TRBV25-1 with TRBJ1-1; D may be TRBD1 (5 bases). This CDR3 has 13 residues. Per the germline V gene, CDR1 is MGHDK and CDR2 is SYGVNS. V was shortened by 7 bases and J by 1 base, with 10 bases between the two germline ends. The CDR3 protein is CASKEGTNTEAFF. DNA of the CDR3: TGTGCCAGCAAGGAGGGGACGAACACTGAAGCTTTCTTT.

The genes are TRBV12-3 or TRBV12-4 and TRBJ1-6, with unresolved D. CDR3 length equals 11 residues. The germline V and J ends were trimmed by 6 bases and 14 bases, with 11 bases remaining between them. The CDR3 region has the DNA TGTGCCAGCAGCCCCGGGAAGTCCCTCCACTTT. Protein sequence: CASSPGKSLHF.

The chain recombines TRBV2 with TRBJ2-7, with a possible D match to TRBD1 (6 bases). Germline-derived CDR1 and CDR2 are SNHLY and FYNNEI. V gave up 7 bases and J gave up 3 bases, with 16 bases separating them. The CDR3 contains 14 residues. The CDR3 bases are TGTGCCAGCACCCTTGGGGGCCGAATCTACGAGCAGTACTTC. The encoded protein is CASTLGGRIYEQYF.

The J gene is TRBJ1-2, the V gene TRBV9; D remains unclear. CDR3 length: 15 amino acids. Trimming pared 1 base from V and 1 base from J, leaving 11 bases between. The germline V gene has CDR1 SGDLS and CDR2 YYNGEE. The CDR3 protein is CASSVTPRSNYGYTF. In DNA, the CDR3 is TGTGCCAGCAGCGTAACCCCGAGAAGTAACTATGGCTACACCTTC.

The chain joins TRBV5-1 to TRBJ2-3, with D possibly matching TRBD2 (6 bases). The CDR3 runs 15 residues. V dropped 3 bases and J dropped 4 bases, with 15 bases sitting between them. The germline CDR1 and CDR2 sequences are SGHRS and YFSETQ. The CDR3 region is CASSSVGGFSDTQYF. The CDR3 DNA sequence: TGCGCCAGCAGCTCGGTCGGGGGTTTCTCAGATACGCAGTATTTT.

This chain links TRBV2 with TRBJ1-6; 7 bases map to TRBD1. The germline CDR1 and CDR2 sequences are SNHLY and FYNNEI. V shed 6 bases, J shed 7 bases, and the junction held 3 bases outside the gene matches. There are 13 residues in the CDR3. This CDR3 is CASRRDSNSPLHF. DNA of the CDR3: TGTGCCAGCAGAAGGGACAGCAATTCACCCCTCCACTTT. Variable domain in full (rest from reference TRBV2 and TRBJ1-6): EPEVTQTPSHQVTQMGQEVILRCVPISNHLYFYWYRQILGQKVEFLVSFYNNEISEKSEIFDDQFSVERPDGSNFTLKIRSTKLEDSAMYFCASRRDSNSPLHFGNGTRLTVT.

The chain recombines TRBV25-1 with TRBJ2-2; TRBD2 is a possible D gene (5 bases). Germline values: CDR1 MGHDK, CDR2 SYGVNS. The CDR3 runs 13 residues. Trimming removed 4 bases at V and 5 bases at J, with 8 bases between. Here the CDR3 reads CASSGRITGELFF. In nucleotides, the CDR3 is TGTGCCAGCAGTGGGAGGATAACCGGGGAGCTGTTTTTT. Filled out from reference TRBV25-1 and TRBJ2-2, the complete variable domain reads EADIYQTPRYLVIGTGKKITLECSQTMGHDKMYWYQQDPGMELHLIHYSYGVNSTEKGDLSSESTVSRIRTEHFPLTLESARPSHTSQYLCASSGRITGELFFGEGSRLTVL.

The chain carries TRBV3-1 (or the pseudogene TRBV3-2) and TRBJ1-1; D remains ambiguous. Germline V gene sequence: CDR1 LGHDT, CDR2 YNNKEL (reference sequence). The CDR3 contains 14 residues. Trimming took off 1 base at V and 4 bases at J, with 10 bases between the two ends. The CDR3 reads CASSQVMSGTEAFF. CDR3 coding DNA: TGTGCCAGCAGCCAAGTAATGAGTGGCACTGAAGCTTTCTTT.

This chain links TRBV5-1 with TRBJ2-1; 8 nucleotides match TRBD2. The CDR3 has 16 residues. J lost 2 bases, V lost 0 bases, and 4 bases had no gene match. Germline CDR1 is SGHRS and CDR2 is YFSETQ. This CDR3 is CASSLVRGDTYNEQFF. CDR3 nucleotide sequence: TGCGCCAGCAGCTTGGTGCGGGGGGACACCTACAATGAGCAGTTCTTC.

This clone was seen once. The chain joins TRBV7-9 to TRBJ2-7; D possibly corresponds to TRBD2 (5 bases). V was shortened by 1 base and J by 0 bases, with 16 bases between the two germline ends. Looked up from germline, CDR1 is SEHNR and CDR2 is FQNEAQ (reference sequence). The CDR3 has 17 amino acids. The CDR3 reads CASSLGGLSRASYEQYF. CDR3 coding DNA: TGTGCCAGCAGCTTAGGTGGGCTCTCGAGGGCCTCCTACGAGCAGTACTTC.

The chain recombines TRBV29-1 with TRBJ2-1; TRBD1 agrees at 7 bases. The CDR3 spans 15 residues. CDR1 and CDR2 (germline): SQVTM, ANQGSEA. Germline trimming cut 3 bases from V and 0 bases from J; bases unmatched to any gene: 5. The DNA of the CDR3 is TGCAGCGTTGACGCGGCAGGGGGCTCCTACAATGAGCAGTTCTTC. It translates to CSVDAAGGSYNEQFF.

This rearrangement joins TRBV12-5 to TRBJ1-1; D is unresolved. In germline, CDR1 is LGHNT, CDR2 FRNRAP. Between the trimmed V and J ends, which lost 3 bases and 1 base, there was a span of 9 bases. The CDR3 is 14 amino acids. The CDR3 spells CASGFDNRNTEAFF. CDR3 sequence (DNA): TGTGCTAGTGGTTTTGACAACAGGAACACTGAAGCTTTCTTT. Based on the CDR3 plus reference TRBV12-5 and TRBJ1-1, the full variable domain is DARVTQTPRHKVTEMGQEVTMRCQPILGHNTVFWYRQTMMQGLELLAYFRNRAPLDDSGMPKDRFSAEMPDATLATLKIQPSEPRDSAVYFCASGFDNRNTEAFFGQGTRLTVV.

The J gene is TRBJ1-3, the V gene TRBV18; 7 nucleotides agree with TRBD1. Germline V gene sequence: CDR1 KGHSH, CDR2 LQKENI. With 0 bases clipped from V and 4 bases from J, the junction kept 6 bases outside the gene matches. This CDR3 comprises 16 residues. The CDR3 protein is CASSPPARGSGNTIYF. DNA for the CDR3: TGTGCCAGCTCACCACCGGCCAGGGGGTCCGGAAACACCATATATTTT. The entire variable domain, with the rest obtained from reference TRBV18 and TRBJ1-3, is as follows: NAGVMQNPRHLVRRRGQEARLRCSPMKGHSHVYWYRQLPEEGLKFMVYLQKENIIDESGMPKERFSAEFPKEGPSILRIQQVVRGDSAAYFCASSPPARGSGNTIYFGEGSWLTVV.

The chain joins TRBV6-5 to TRBJ1-2, with a weak D call TRBD1 (6 bases). Trimming pared 3 bases from V and 4 bases from J, leaving 12 bases between. CDR3 length equals 14 residues. CDR1 is MNHEY, CDR2 SVGAGI, per germline. The CDR3 loop reads CASSYTDSLYGYTF. CDR3 coding DNA: TGTGCCAGCAGTTATACGGACAGCCTCTATGGCTACACCTTC.

The table lists this clone with a few counts. The J gene is TRBJ1-3, the V gene TRBV30; possible D gene TRBD1, 6 bases. CDR1 is GTSNPN, CDR2 SVGIG, per germline (reference sequence). The CDR3 is 13 residues long. Trimming took off 4 bases at V and 1 base at J, with 8 bases between the two ends. The CDR3 DNA follows: TGTGCCTGGACAGGGGTTTCTGGAAACACCATATATTTT. Amino acid sequence: CAWTGVSGNTIYF.

This clone turned up a few times. The chain is built from TRBV11-3 and TRBJ2-1, with 11 bases matching TRBD2. The germline V gene has CDR1 SGHNT and CDR2 YENEEA. V trimming: 5 bases; J trimming: 8 bases; junction bases outside the gene matches: 11. This CDR3 has 16 amino acids. The DNA of the CDR3 is TGTGCCAGCAGCCCCCGACTAGCGGGGCTAAGCTATGAGCAGTTCTTC. Amino acid sequence: CASSPRLAGLSYEQFF.

This clone has just one count. The rearrangement joins TRBV30 to TRBJ2-7; D is perhaps TRBD2 (7 bases). CDR3 size: 15 residues. In germline, CDR1 is GTSNPN, CDR2 SVGIG (reference sequence). V was trimmed by 0 bases and J by 5 bases, leaving 17 bases between them. CDR3 loop: CAWSVLGGAPHEQYF. The CDR3, as DNA: TGTGCCTGGAGTGTTTTGGGGGGGGCGCCCCACGAGCAGTACTTC. The full variable domain, completed using reference TRBV30 and TRBJ2-7, is SQTIHQWPATLVQPVGSPLSLECTVEGTSNPNLYWYRQAAGRGLQLLFYSVGIGQISSEVPQNLSASRPQDRQFILSSKKLLLSDSGFYLCAWSVLGGAPHEQYFGPGTRLTVT.

V usage is TRBV4-3 and J usage is TRBJ1-2; maybe TRBD1 (5 bases). The CDR3 length is 14 residues. V lost 0 bases and J lost 8, with 13 bases in between. From germline, CDR1 is LGHNA and CDR2 YSLEER. CDR3 in DNA: TGCGCCAGCAGCCAAGAGGGGGGGAATACGGGCTACACCTTC. It is translated as CASSQEGGNTGYTF.

The chain is built from TRBV30 and TRBJ1-2; TRBD1 aligns across 7 bases. This CDR3 is built from 14 residues. With V trimmed by 1 base and J by 1 base, 3 bases remained unmatched. Per germline, CDR1 GTSNPN and CDR2 SVGIG (reference sequence). The CDR3 DNA follows: TGTGCCTGGAGTGCCGACAGGGTTAACTATGGCTACACCTTC. Translation: CAWSADRVNYGYTF.

The chain recombines TRBV12-3 or TRBV12-4 with TRBJ1-2; D gene unclear. V shed 4 bases and J shed 0 bases, with 6 bases lying between them. This CDR3 spans 13 amino acids. The CDR3: CASSSLPNYGYTF. The DNA of the CDR3 is TGTGCCAGCAGTTCCCTCCCTAACTATGGCTACACCTTC.

The chain couples TRBV7-2 to TRBJ1-5, with TRBD1 matching over 8 bases. Per germline, CDR1 SGHTA and CDR2 FQGNSA. This CDR3 has 13 residues. The J segment lost 6 bases and the V segment lost 5 bases, leaving 3 bases of the junction unmatched. The CDR3 spells CASSQDRGQPQHF. The CDR3 DNA sequence: TGTGCCAGCAGCCAAGACAGGGGTCAGCCCCAGCATTTT.